Only a few counts were recorded for the clone carrying this T cell receptor (beta chain). Researchers took RNA transcripts and amplified the TCR beta CDR3 regions from them. The TCR CDR3 was amplified in a first-round RT-PCR using the HTBI primer set. TCRdb re-called the multiplex PCR reads with MiXCR, one entry per CDR3 protein. Of some 350,000 distinct CDR3 sequences in the sample, about 25% were seen once. This specimen belongs to a study of T cells in Graves' hyperthyroidism and ophthalmopathy. Germline V gene data show CDR1 as GTSNPN and CDR2 as SVGIG (reference sequence). Trimming removed 4 bases from V and 5 bases from J, with 14 bases in between. The CDR3 spans 13 residues. Hyperthyroidism had been newly diagnosed in patients aged 18 to 65, and its duration was under 2 months.

Specimen: blood. The chain links TRBV30 to TRBJ1-2; D not resolved. The clonotype comes from a man aged 50-60 years with Graves' hyperthyroidism. CDR3 nucleotides: TGTGCCTGGAAATCAATGACGGGATATGGCTACACCTTC. Protein product: CAWKSMTGYGYTF.